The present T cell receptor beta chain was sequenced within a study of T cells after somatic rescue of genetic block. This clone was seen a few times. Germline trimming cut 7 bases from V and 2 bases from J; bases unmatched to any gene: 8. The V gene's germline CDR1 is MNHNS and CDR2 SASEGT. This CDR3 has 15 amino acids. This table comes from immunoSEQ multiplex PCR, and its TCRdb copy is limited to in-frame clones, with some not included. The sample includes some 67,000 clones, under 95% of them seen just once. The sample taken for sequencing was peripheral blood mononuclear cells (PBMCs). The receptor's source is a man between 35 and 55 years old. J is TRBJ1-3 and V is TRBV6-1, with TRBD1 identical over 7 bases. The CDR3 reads CASKNRQGAGNTIYF. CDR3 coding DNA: TGTGCCAGCAAAAACCGACAGGGAGCTGGAAACACCATATATTTT.